The clone carrying this T cell receptor (beta chain) occurred a few times. Antigen unknown. With 1 base removed from V and 5 bases from J, the gap between germline ends came to 11 bases. The CDR3 extends over 15 amino acids. From germline, CDR1 is LGHDT and CDR2 YNNKEL (reference sequence). The data belong to a study of vaccination effects on CD4 cells after COVID-19. When 10 to 11 days of culture had elapsed, CD4+ T cells were isolated. Vaccinated participants had no history of SARS-CoV-2 infection and tested negative for nucleocapsid antibodies. Points from the study as a whole: There was marked clonal contraction among infection- and vaccine-induced clones late after vaccination.

Profiled with immunoSEQ multiplex PCR; TCRdb holds only in-frame clones, not every one. The sample records about 37,000 clones, approximately 75% being singletons. The chain joins TRBV3-1 (or the pseudogene TRBV3-2) to TRBJ1-4; D gene unclear. This receptor was identified in a human donor who received a COVID-19 vaccine. The sequenced sample was CD4+ T cells from PBMCs cultured without peptide, obtained before COVID-19 vaccination. Written as DNA, the CDR3 is TGTGCCAGCAGCCAAGTCAAAGGACCGAATGAAAAACTGTTTTTT. As protein: CASSQVKGPNEKLFF.